The clone carrying this TCR beta chain has more than one count but fewer than ten. Researchers prepared the TCRbeta library using unique molecular identifiers, the study reports. TCRdb called the PCR reads again in MiXCR, with one record for every CDR3 protein. The table lists under 350,000 distinct CDR3 sequences, 9.5% to 10% of them singletons. J gave up 5 bases and V 6 bases, and 4 bases lay outside the gene matches. Germline V CDR1 and CDR2: KGHDR, SFDVKD. The CDR3 extends over 14 amino acids. This sample is part of a study of T-cell reconstitution after alpha-beta-depleted transplantation in children.

The chain joins TRBV24-1 to TRBJ2-2; TRBD1 agrees at 8 bases. The sequence derives from a human donor who donated a stem cell graft to a child with SCID. Sequenced here: PBMCs from the stem cell graft donor, sampled from the stem cell graft. The CDR3 DNA is TGTGCCACCAGTCGTACAGGGGGGACCGGGGAGCTGTTTTTT. Protein sequence: CATSRTGGTGELFF.